Included here is one TCR beta chain sequence, with context. Treatment given: oral pan-JAK inhibitor, 5-10 mg twice daily. In alopecia areata patients, both lesional scalp punch biopsies and peripheral blood were collected. cDNA reverse transcribed from extracted RNA served as the sequencing template. TCRdb's copy holds only in-frame clones and misses some; the assay was immunoSEQ multiplex PCR. The sample lists 270,000 or so clones, 58% occurring once. Trimming removed 4 bases from V and 8 bases from J, with 17 bases in between. The germline CDR1 and CDR2 sequences are SQVTM and ANQGSEA. There are 14 residues in the CDR3. This record comes from a study of CD8+ T cells in alopecia areata. Study-wide context: Each of the treated patients was given oral tofacitinib, 5 to 10 mg twice daily, for moderate-to-severe alopecia areata.

This chain uses TRBV29-1 with TRBJ1-4; D may be TRBD1 (5 bases). The source is a human donor with alopecia areata. Sequencing used CD4+ T cells sorted from blood, obtained at week 24, from a patient treated with tofacitinib. CDR3 nucleotide sequence: TGCAGCGTTGTGCCGTTGGGGGGTGGAGAAAAACTGTTTTTT. It translates to CSVVPLGGGEKLFF.